This passage covers 25 T cell receptor beta chains from one sample sequenced in a study of shared clonotypes between healthy human individuals. Using immunoSEQ multiplex PCR, the repertoire was profiled, and TCRdb retains in-frame clones only, with some absent. The sample holds about 2 million clones, 95% seen once. Source material: naive CD4+ T cells sorted from blood. The subset here: CD45RA+ positively selected. These receptors were taken from a man between 18 and 29 years old in good health.

This clone was recorded only once. V is TRBV2 and J is TRBJ2-1, with 8 nucleotides matching TRBD2. After removal of 6 bases from V and 5 bases from J, the junction contained 6 bases not matched to a gene. This CDR3 has 14 amino acids. In germline, CDR1 is SNHLY, CDR2 FYNNEI. The CDR3 DNA reads as TGTGCCAGCAGAGAGCGGGAGTTCGACAATGAGCAGTTCTTC. It translates to CASREREFDNEQFF. Together with reference TRBV2 and TRBJ2-1, the CDR3 gives the full variable domain: EPEVTQTPSHQVTQMGQEVILRCVPISNHLYFYWYRQILGQKVEFLVSFYNNEISEKSEIFDDQFSVERPDGSNFTLKIRSTKLEDSAMYFCASREREFDNEQFFGPGTRLTVL.

This chain connects TRBV2 to TRBJ2-7, with D perhaps matching TRBD2 (6 bases). The length of the CDR3 is 13 residues. Trimming removed 3 bases at V and 6 bases at J, with 12 bases between. CDR1 is SNHLY and CDR2 is FYNNEI in the germline V gene. The chain's CDR3 is CASSDRWRGEQYF. The CDR3, as DNA: TGTGCCAGCAGTGATAGGTGGAGGGGCGAGCAGTACTTC.

J is TRBJ1-2 and V is TRBV9; D gene unclear. The CDR3 contains 15 residues. Trimming shortened V by 0 bases and J by 4 bases, and 13 bases separated the two germline ends. Germline V gene sequence: CDR1 SGDLS, CDR2 YYNGEE. The DNA of the CDR3 is TGTGCCAGCAGCGTAGAGGTCGGAAGCGGCTATGGCTACACCTTC. It is translated as CASSVEVGSGYGYTF.

The rearrangement uses TRBV20-1 and TRBJ1-2; D gene ambiguous. The CDR3 loop spans 9 amino acids. Germline V gene data show CDR1 as DFQATT and CDR2 as SNEGSKA (reference sequence). The V end was cut by 5 bases, the J end by 8 bases, with 6 bases between. This CDR3 is CSASPGYTF. CDR3 nucleotides: TGCAGTGCTTCCCCGGGCTACACCTTC.

The chain uses TRBV5-1 and TRBJ1-4, with TRBD1 identical over 9 bases. The ends lost 4 bases at V and 6 bases at J; junction bases unmatched: 25. The CDR3 extends over 21 amino acids. From germline, CDR1 is SGHRS and CDR2 YFSETQ. DNA of the CDR3: TGCGCCAGCAGCCGCGCGAGTCCCGGGACAGGGCCAATGGAGGGGGATGAAAAACTGTTTTTT. Translation gives CASSRASPGTGPMEGDEKLFF.

The chain combines TRBV28 with TRBJ1-5; D uncertain. Trimming took 6 bases from V and 2 from J, leaving 11 bases between them. There are 14 residues in the CDR3. The V gene's germline CDR1 is MDHEN and CDR2 SYDVKM. CDR3 bases: TGTGCCAGCAGCAGCCCCCTTGGCAATCAGCCCCAGCATTTT. Protein sequence: CASSSPLGNQPQHF. Combining the CDR3 with reference TRBV28 and TRBJ1-5 gives the whole variable domain DVKVTQSSRYLVKRTGEKVFLECVQDMDHENMFWYRQDPGLGLRLIYFSYDVKMKEKGDIPEGYSVSREKKERFSLILESASTNQTSMYLCASSSPLGNQPQHFGDGTRLSIL.

The V call is TRBV18, the J call TRBJ1-1, with D possibly being TRBD1 (6 bases). This CDR3 is 15 amino acids long. V lost 1 base and J 5 bases, leaving 14 bases between the germline ends. Germline V gene lookup returns CDR1 KGHSH and CDR2 LQKENI. The CDR3, as DNA: TGTGCCAGCTCACCACGAGCGGGACATCGGACTGAAGCTTTCTTT. Amino acids: CASSPRAGHRTEAFF.

The chain employs TRBV2 and TRBJ1-3; D is unclear. The CDR3 is 14 amino acids. Germline V gives CDR1 SNHLY, CDR2 FYNNEI. V lost 4 bases and J lost 4, with 11 bases in between. CDR3 region: CASSVGLQGNTIYF. The CDR3 DNA is TGTGCCAGCAGTGTAGGGTTACAAGGAAACACCATATATTTT.

The rearrangement uses TRBV6-1 and TRBJ2-3, with D possibly matching TRBD2 (5 bases). Per the germline V gene, CDR1 is MNHNS and CDR2 is SASEGT. The CDR3 runs to 14 residues. V lost 4 bases, J lost 5 bases, and 13 bases lay in between. The CDR3 loop is CASSAAGPRDTQYF. CDR3 nucleotides: TGTGCCAGCAGTGCGGCGGGCCCCAGAGATACGCAGTATTTT.

There are a few counts of this clone. The rearrangement joins TRBV11-2 to TRBJ2-5, with TRBD2 matching 15 bases. The V segment lost 5 bases and the J segment 4 bases; nucleotides outside the gene matches: 5. Germline V CDR1 and CDR2: SGHAT, FQNNGV. There are 16 residues in the CDR3. CDR3 sequence: CASSLGTSGGRETQYF. Written as DNA, the CDR3 is TGTGCCAGCAGCCTAGGGACTAGCGGGGGGAGAGAGACCCAGTACTTC.

The chain has TRBV7-2 and TRBJ2-5; 7 bases match TRBD2. This CDR3 is 15 amino acids long. The trim removed 5 bases at V and 5 bases at J, leaving 11 bases unmatched. Germline lookup yields CDR1 SGHTA and CDR2 FQGNSA. The CDR3 sequence: CASSPDPSGMETQYF. The CDR3, as DNA: TGTGCCAGCAGCCCAGATCCCAGCGGGATGGAGACCCAGTACTTC.

The V call is TRBV28, the J call TRBJ1-2, with 9 bases aligning to TRBD1. CDR3 length: 14 residues. The ends lost 6 bases at V and 7 bases at J; junction bases unmatched: 9. CDR1 is MDHEN and CDR2 is SYDVKM in the germline V gene. The CDR3 region is CASRGQGITRGYTF. CDR3 sequence (DNA): TGTGCCAGCAGAGGACAGGGGATCACTCGTGGCTACACCTTC.

This clone was seen only once. The same CDR3 arises from other DNA sequences in this sample as well. The rearrangement uses TRBV5-1 and TRBJ1-1, with unresolved D. The CDR3 has 14 amino acids. Trimming shortened V by 2 bases and J by 1 base, and 9 bases separated the two germline ends. Germline values: CDR1 SGHRS, CDR2 YFSETQ. CDR3 DNA: TGCGCCAGCAGCTTAGGAGGGTGGAACACTGAAGCTTTCTTT. It encodes CASSLGGWNTEAFF. Based on the CDR3 plus reference TRBV5-1 and TRBJ1-1, the full variable domain is KAGVTQTPRYLIKTRGQQVTLSCSPISGHRSVSWYQQTPGQGLQFLFEYFSETQRNKGNFPGRFSGRQFSNSRSEMNVSTLELGDSALYLCASSLGGWNTEAFFGQGTRLTVV.

The V and J genes are TRBV11-2 and TRBJ2-7, with 7 nucleotides matching TRBD1. The germline gives CDR1 SGHAT, CDR2 FQNNGV. The CDR3 runs to 13 residues. Germline trimming cut 4 bases from V and 6 bases from J; bases unmatched to any gene: 6. CDR3 residues: CASSSDRAREQYF. CDR3 DNA sequence: TGTGCCAGCAGCTCCGACAGGGCCCGCGAGCAGTACTTC. Full variable domain (rest looked up from reference TRBV11-2 and TRBJ2-7): EAGVAQSPRYKIIEKRQSVAFWCNPISGHATLYWYQQILGQGPKLLIQFQNNGVVDDSQLPKDRFSAERLKGVDSTLKIQPAKLEDSAVYLCASSSDRAREQYFGPGTRLTVT.

The V call is TRBV6-5, the J call TRBJ1-4, with 7 positions matching TRBD1. Trimming at V came to 0 bases and at J to 5 bases, leaving 6 bases not matched to a gene. The CDR3 sequence is 16 residues long. Germline CDR1 and CDR2: MNHEY and SVGAGI. The CDR3 is CASSYSTGTRNEKLFF. The CDR3 DNA is TGTGCCAGCAGTTACTCGACAGGGACAAGAAATGAAAAACTGTTTTTT.

The CDR3 DNA follows: TGCAGCGTTGACCTCACGGGGGGAGAGACCCAGTACTTC. Residues: CSVDLTGGETQYF. This chain joins TRBV29-1 and TRBJ2-5, with 7 bases identical to TRBD2. V gave up 3 bases and J gave up 4 bases; unmatched junction bases: 5. CDR1 is SQVTM, CDR2 ANQGSEA, per germline. The length of the CDR3 is 13 residues.

The chain is built from TRBV7-2 and TRBJ2-1; 8 nucleotides align to TRBD1. The CDR3 totals 14 residues. CDR1 and CDR2 from the germline V gene are SGHTA and FQGNSA. J was trimmed by 7 bases and V by 8 bases; bases with no gene match: 10. CDR3: CASSRTGLLNEQFF. The CDR3 DNA follows: TGTGCCAGCTCCCGGACAGGGCTTCTAAATGAGCAGTTCTTC.

The chain is built from TRBV7-2 and TRBJ1-6, with TRBD1 as a possible D gene (6 bases). In germline, CDR1 is SGHTA, CDR2 FQGNSA. V was shortened by 5 bases and J by 10 bases, with 15 bases between the two germline ends. This CDR3 has 14 residues. CDR3: CASSRDISGSPLHF. In DNA, the CDR3 is TGTGCCAGCAGCCGGGACATATCGGGATCACCCCTCCACTTT.

This chain uses TRBV4-2 with TRBJ1-1; D remains ambiguous. This CDR3 comprises 14 residues. Trimming removed 2 bases from V and 1 base from J, with 8 bases in between. Germline CDR1 and CDR2: LGHNA and YNFKEQ. The CDR3 DNA sequence: TGTGCCAGCAGCCAAAGGAGCGAGAACACTGAAGCTTTCTTT. Protein: CASSQRSENTEAFF.

This sequence joins TRBV30 and TRBJ2-6; D is undetermined. This CDR3 is built from 13 residues. Germline CDR1 reads GTSNPN; CDR2 reads SVGIG (reference sequence). V was cut by 4 bases and J by 1 base, with 5 bases left in between. DNA of the CDR3: TGTGCCTGGAAAAGGTCTGGGGCCAACGTCCTGACTTTC. The encoded protein is CAWKRSGANVLTF.

A word on this clone: Other DNA sequences from this sample encode an identical CDR3 as well. The V call is TRBV18, the J call TRBJ2-1; possibly TRBD2 for D (5 bases). Germline CDR1 and CDR2: KGHSH and LQKENI. V was clipped by 6 bases and J by 0 bases, with 12 bases between them. This CDR3 spans 15 amino acids. CDR3 sequence: CASSPRESSYNEQFF. In DNA form, the CDR3 reads TGTGCCAGCTCCCCTAGGGAGAGCTCCTACAATGAGCAGTTCTTC. The whole variable domain, remainder taken from reference TRBV18 and TRBJ2-1, is NAGVMQNPRHLVRRRGQEARLRCSPMKGHSHVYWYRQLPEEGLKFMVYLQKENIIDESGMPKERFSAEFPKEGPSILRIQQVVRGDSAAYFCASSPRESSYNEQFFGPGTRLTVL.

Only a few counts were recorded for this clone. Distinct nucleotide sequences in the sample also encode this CDR3. The chain recombines TRBV6-5 with TRBJ1-1; D unresolved. V was pared by 6 bases and J by 1 base, with 6 bases between. This CDR3 is built from 12 residues. Germline CDR1 MNHEY, CDR2 SVGAGI. The CDR3 loop reads CASSRKNTEAFF. The CDR3 nucleotides are TGTGCCAGCAGCAGGAAGAACACTGAAGCTTTCTTT.

The gene calls are TRBV15 and TRBJ1-2, with D hard to call. The CDR3 covers 13 residues. The V gene's germline CDR1 is LNHNV and CDR2 YYDKDF (reference sequence). The ends were cut back, 4 bases at V and 4 bases at J, with 10 bases in the middle. CDR3 DNA: TGTGCCACCAGCAACGCCGGAGCCTATGGCTACACCTTC. Translated, it gives CATSNAGAYGYTF.

This chain uses TRBV5-3 with TRBJ1-3; 7 bases are a match to TRBD1. TRBV5-3 is classed as an ORF, of uncertain function. V lost 4 bases to trimming and J lost 4 bases; unmatched junction nucleotides: 14. The CDR3 has 17 amino acids. The CDR3 reads CARSRGTAGLGGNTIYF. Written as DNA, the CDR3 is TGTGCCAGAAGCCGAGGGACAGCCGGCCTCGGGGGAAACACCATATATTTT.

The gene calls are TRBV5-6 and TRBJ2-7; D ambiguous. The germline V and J ends were trimmed by 4 bases and 3 bases, with 8 bases remaining between them. Per the germline V gene, CDR1 is SGHDT and CDR2 is YYEEEE. This CDR3 spans 12 amino acids. The CDR3 nucleotides read TGTGCCAGCAGCATAGAATTCTACGAGCAGTACTTC. Its translation: CASSIEFYEQYF.